The source of this T cell receptor (beta chain) is a study of cytomegalovirus exposure and HLA in healthy donors. Study-wide results and caveats: The sole available immune exposure information was CMV serostatus.

A few counts support this clone. The antigen is undetermined. The PCR made use of 60 Vbeta and 13 Jbeta primers. Libraries were prepared by immunoSEQ multiplex PCR; TCRdb keeps only in-frame clonotypes and omits some of them. The sample holds approximately 200,000 clones, roughly 77% seen once. The CDR3 sequence is 16 residues long. CDR1 is SNHLY, CDR2 FYNNEI, per germline. Trimming removed 4 bases from V and 0 bases from J; junction bases left unmatched: 6. Donors counted as nominally healthy when sampled, yet unrecorded immune exposures were likely. This receptor was identified in a woman aged 30 to 39 in good health and CMV-seropositive. Specimen: PBMCs. The chain links TRBV2 to TRBJ1-5; 7 bases are a match to TRBD1. The chain's CDR3 is CASSGGTAHSNQPQHF. In nucleotides, the CDR3 is TGTGCCAGCAGTGGCGGGACAGCGCATAGCAATCAGCCCCAGCATTTT.